The 18 T cell receptor beta chains below come from one sample, sequenced in a study of blood T cell repertoires in COVID-19. Produced via immunoSEQ multiplex PCR; TCRdb's table is partial and in-frame only. The sample contains about 220,000 clones, around 82% of which appear only once. The specimen sequenced was peripheral blood. All receptors come from a woman in her 70s with acute or convalescent COVID-19.

The chain combines TRBV5-1 with TRBJ1-6, with a weak D call TRBD1 (6 bases). Germline-derived CDR1 and CDR2 are SGHRS and YFSETQ. The CDR3 covers 16 residues. The V end lost 4 bases, the J end lost 5 bases, and 16 bases lay between the germline ends. This CDR3 reads CASSPGQIINNSPLHF. CDR3 coding DNA: TGCGCCAGCAGCCCCGGACAGATAATTAATAATTCACCCCTCCACTTT. The whole variable domain, filled in from reference TRBV5-1 and TRBJ1-6, reads KAGVTQTPRYLIKTRGQQVTLSCSPISGHRSVSWYQQTPGQGLQFLFEYFSETQRNKGNFPGRFSGRQFSNSRSEMNVSTLELGDSALYLCASSPGQIINNSPLHFGNGTRLTVT.

V and J are TRBV9 and TRBJ2-3; TRBD1 matches at 8 bases. V shed 4 bases, J shed 2 bases, and the junction held 15 bases outside the gene matches. The CDR3 is made up of 18 amino acids. Looked up from germline, CDR1 is SGDLS and CDR2 is YYNGEE. The CDR3: CASSSDSVSDRVTDTQYF. The CDR3 bases are TGTGCCAGCAGCTCAGATTCTGTTTCGGACAGGGTCACAGATACGCAGTATTTT.

CDR3 nucleotide sequence: TGTGCCAGCAGCTTGGACGGGAGGCCCTTCGATACGCAGTATTTT. Protein: CASSLDGRPFDTQYF. The rearrangement uses TRBV5-5 and TRBJ2-3, with 7 bases identical to TRBD2. This CDR3 is built from 15 residues. Trimming cost V 0 bases and J 6 bases; bases outside gene matches: 7. Germline V lookup: CDR1 SGHKS, CDR2 YYEKEE (reference sequence).

The rearrangement joins TRBV19 to TRBJ1-4; 8 positions agree with TRBD1. The ends lost 3 bases at V and 5 bases at J; junction bases unmatched: 5. The CDR3 runs 15 residues. Germline CDR1 and CDR2: LNHDA and SQIVND (reference sequence). The CDR3, as DNA: TGTGCCAGTAGTATTGGCCGGACAGGGAATGAAAAACTGTTTTTT. Protein product: CASSIGRTGNEKLFF.

This chain uses TRBV18 with TRBJ1-4; D is perhaps TRBD1 (6 bases). Trimming removed 3 bases from V and 3 bases from J, with 11 bases in between. This CDR3 is built from 15 residues. The germline gives CDR1 KGHSH, CDR2 LQKENI. The CDR3: CASSPARGANEKLFF. CDR3 coding DNA: TGTGCCAGCTCACCGGCCAGGGGAGCTAATGAAAAACTGTTTTTT. Complete variable domain (other parts from reference TRBV18 and TRBJ1-4): NAGVMQNPRHLVRRRGQEARLRCSPMKGHSHVYWYRQLPEEGLKFMVYLQKENIIDESGMPKERFSAEFPKEGPSILRIQQVVRGDSAAYFCASSPARGANEKLFFGSGTQLSVL.

V usage is TRBV7-3 and J usage is TRBJ2-1, with TRBD1 as a possible D gene (6 bases). CDR1 and CDR2 from the germline V gene are SGHTA and FQGTGA. V lost 3 bases, J lost 7 bases, and 19 bases lay in between. This CDR3 has 16 amino acids. The CDR3 spells CASSFGGTSSLNEQFF. The CDR3 region has the DNA TGTGCCAGCAGCTTTGGTGGGACAAGTTCGTTGAATGAGCAGTTCTTC.

J is TRBJ1-2 and V is TRBV7-2; 7 positions match TRBD1. Germline loops: CDR1 SGHTA, CDR2 FQGNSA. This CDR3 is built from 16 residues. V lost 4 bases and J lost 6; bases outside the gene matches: 14. CDR3 sequence: CASSSVGRTGDNGYTF. DNA of the CDR3: TGTGCCAGCAGCTCGGTCGGCCGCACAGGGGACAATGGCTACACCTTC. Filled out from reference TRBV7-2 and TRBJ1-2, the complete variable domain reads GAGVSQSPSNKVTEKGKDVELRCDPISGHTALYWYRQSLGQGLEFLIYFQGNSAPDKSGLPSDRFSAERTGGSVSTLTIQRTQQEDSAVYLCASSSVGRTGDNGYTFGSGTRLTVV.

The V and J genes are TRBV7-2 and TRBJ2-3; 10 bases line up with TRBD2. J was trimmed by 1 base and V by 1 base; bases with no gene match: 5. Germline V gives CDR1 SGHTA, CDR2 FQGNSA. This CDR3 spans 17 amino acids. This chain's CDR3 is CASSLGAGGRRTDTQYF. The CDR3 coding sequence is TGTGCCAGCAGCTTAGGAGCGGGGGGGCGGCGCACAGATACGCAGTATTTT.

The chain is built from TRBV9 and TRBJ2-5; 7 bases are shared with TRBD2. J gave up 5 bases and V 2 bases, and 6 bases lay outside the gene matches. In germline, CDR1 is SGDLS, CDR2 YYNGEE. The CDR3 sequence is 14 residues long. The CDR3 reads CASSVASGGETQYF. The CDR3 coding sequence is TGTGCCAGCAGCGTGGCTAGCGGAGGGGAGACCCAGTACTTC.

This clone showed up just a few times. The chain uses TRBV3-1 (or the pseudogene TRBV3-2) and TRBJ1-1, with D possibly TRBD1 on 6 matching bases. The germline gives CDR1 LGHDT, CDR2 YNNKEL (reference sequence). Trimming removed 0 bases at V and 11 bases at J, with 16 bases between. The CDR3 runs 14 residues. CDR3 in amino acids: CASSQDATGRGAFF. The CDR3 DNA reads as TGTGCCAGCAGCCAAGATGCCACAGGGAGGGGGGCTTTCTTT.

This sequence joins TRBV4-1 and TRBJ1-6; 9 bases map to TRBD1. With V trimmed by 1 base and J by 7 bases, 5 bases remained unmatched. CDR1 and CDR2 from the germline V gene are MGHRA and YSYEKL. There are 16 residues in the CDR3. The CDR3 loop reads CASSQVGQGRNSPLHF. CDR3 nucleotides: TGCGCCAGCAGCCAAGTGGGACAGGGAAGAAATTCACCCCTCCACTTT.

CDR3 amino acids: CAWSRDRAAGELFF. In DNA form, the CDR3 reads TGTGCCTGGAGTCGGGACAGGGCCGCCGGGGAGCTGTTTTTT. J is TRBJ2-2 and V is TRBV30; 9 bases map to TRBD1. CDR1 and CDR2 (germline): GTSNPN, SVGIG (reference sequence). CDR3 length: 14 amino acids. V lost 2 bases and J lost 6; bases outside the gene matches: 4.

In this sample, this clone turned up a few times. The chain's CDR3 is CASSWRLAGETQYF. The DNA of the CDR3 is TGCGCCAGCAGCTGGAGACTAGCGGGGGAGACCCAGTACTTC. The rearrangement links TRBV4-1 to TRBJ2-5; 11 nucleotides agree with TRBD2. Per germline, CDR1 MGHRA and CDR2 YSYEKL. Germline trimming cut 5 bases from V and 5 bases from J; bases unmatched to any gene: 4. The CDR3 is 14 amino acids.

The chain uses TRBV7-2 and TRBJ2-5, with a tentative D call TRBD2 (5 bases). Trimming shortened V by 1 base and J by 2 bases, and 14 bases separated the two germline ends. The CDR3 covers 16 residues. Germline CDR1 SGHTA, CDR2 FQGNSA. CDR3 loop: CASSLDVTQRQETQYF. The CDR3 nucleotides are TGTGCCAGCAGCTTAGACGTCACCCAGCGGCAAGAGACCCAGTACTTC.

The chain links TRBV11-2 to TRBJ2-1, with a weak D call TRBD1 (5 bases). Germline-derived CDR1 and CDR2 are SGHAT and FQNNGV. Trimming pared 0 bases from V and 10 bases from J, leaving 10 bases between. The CDR3 is 13 residues long. For the CDR3, the DNA is TGTGCCAGCAGCTTAGATCCTAAGGGGGAGCAGTTCTTC. Translation: CASSLDPKGEQFF.

The chain combines TRBV6-5 with TRBJ2-3; D gene unclear. Germline V CDR1 and CDR2: MNHEY, SVGAGI. The CDR3 spans 13 residues. V was pared by 7 bases and J by 5 bases, with 13 bases between. CDR3 amino acids: CASIAPPGDTQYF. The DNA for the CDR3 is TGTGCCAGCATAGCTCCCCCGGGAGATACGCAGTATTTT.

This clone was seen just once. The chain has TRBV5-8 and TRBJ2-3; possible D gene TRBD1, 7 bases. V was cut by 4 bases and J by 0 bases, with 15 bases left in between. The CDR3 is 16 amino acids. Germline CDR1 SGHTS, CDR2 YDEGEE. In DNA, the CDR3 is TGTGCCAGCAGCGCCGGAGGGGGCAGGAGCACAGATACGCAGTATTTT. Amino acids: CASSAGGGRSTDTQYF.

The chain couples TRBV30 to TRBJ2-2, with 8 bases matching TRBD1. Germline CDR1 reads GTSNPN; CDR2 reads SVGIG (reference sequence). This CDR3 has 15 residues. The V segment lost 2 bases and the J segment 1 base; nucleotides outside the gene matches: 3. The CDR3 nucleotides read TGTGCCTGGAGTATCGGACAGGGGAACACCGGGGAGCTGTTTTTT. This gives the protein CAWSIGQGNTGELFF.